The 17 T cell receptor beta chains below come from one sample, sequenced in a study of T cell responses to AZD1222 COVID-19 vaccine. Here immunoSEQ multiplex PCR was the method, and the copy in TCRdb shows in-frame clones only, minus some. In the table there are about 78,000 clones, 80% to 85% of which are singletons. The sample consisted of peripheral blood, taken on day 0 of AZD1222 vaccination. The receptors shown here come from an adult in good health.

V is TRBV5-1 and J is TRBJ2-1; maybe TRBD2 (6 bases). This CDR3 contains 14 residues. V gave up 4 bases and J gave up 10 bases, with 18 bases separating them. Germline V gene sequence: CDR1 SGHRS, CDR2 YFSETQ. The CDR3 DNA reads as TGCGCCAGCAGCCCCGGGACTGGTTCGTGGGAGCAGTTCTTC. Its protein product is CASSPGTGSWEQFF. The entire variable domain, with the rest obtained from reference TRBV5-1 and TRBJ2-1, is as follows: KAGVTQTPRYLIKTRGQQVTLSCSPISGHRSVSWYQQTPGQGLQFLFEYFSETQRNKGNFPGRFSGRQFSNSRSEMNVSTLELGDSALYLCASSPGTGSWEQFFGPGTRLTVL.

The V gene is TRBV7-9, the J gene TRBJ1-4; no reliable D call. CDR3 length: 13 residues. The V gene lost 5 bases and the J gene lost 6 bases, with 10 bases spanning the gap. Germline CDR1 reads SEHNR; CDR2 reads FQNEAQ (reference sequence). The DNA for the CDR3 is TGTGCCAGCAGCCCCACTAGGGATGAAAAACTGTTTTTT. As protein: CASSPTRDEKLFF. The full variable domain, completed using reference TRBV7-9 and TRBJ1-4, is DTGVSQNPRHKITKRGQNVTFRCDPISEHNRLYWYRQTLGQGPEFLTYFQNEAQLEKSRLLSDRFSAERPKGSFSTLEIQRTEQGDSAMYLCASSPTRDEKLFFGSGTQLSVL.

V gene TRBV27 combines with J gene TRBJ2-1; 11 nucleotides agree with TRBD2. CDR1 and CDR2 (germline): MNHEY, SMNVEV (reference sequence). The CDR3 runs to 16 residues. The V segment lost 5 bases and the J segment 5 bases; nucleotides outside the gene matches: 8. CDR3 region: CASSPRLAGLDNEQFF. The CDR3 coding sequence is TGTGCCAGCAGTCCACGACTAGCGGGATTAGACAATGAGCAGTTCTTC.

Only one count was recorded for this clone. The V gene is TRBV7-2, the J gene TRBJ2-3, with TRBD2 matching 8 bases. V dropped 0 bases and J dropped 6; count of bases not matched to a gene: 5. This CDR3 is built from 15 residues. Germline CDR1 SGHTA, CDR2 FQGNSA. The CDR3 loop reads CASSLALGGADTQYF. The CDR3 region has the DNA TGTGCCAGCAGCTTAGCGCTCGGGGGGGCCGATACGCAGTATTTT.

The rearrangement joins TRBV7-2 to TRBJ1-4, with a weak D call TRBD1 (6 bases). The V end was cut by 5 bases, the J end by 1 base, with 17 bases between. CDR1 is SGHTA, CDR2 FQGNSA, per germline. This CDR3 is 17 amino acids long. This CDR3 is CASSPAGAALTNEKLFF. The CDR3 DNA follows: TGTGCCAGCAGCCCCGCGGGGGCCGCGTTAACTAATGAAAAACTGTTTTTT.

The rearrangement joins TRBV5-1 to TRBJ1-1; the match to TRBD1 covers 8 bases. CDR1 is SGHRS and CDR2 is YFSETQ in the germline V gene. The trim removed 4 bases at V and 0 bases at J, leaving 2 bases unmatched. The CDR3 runs to 14 residues. The CDR3 sequence is CASSLQGVNTEAFF. In DNA, the CDR3 is TGCGCCAGCAGCCTACAGGGGGTGAACACTGAAGCTTTCTTT.

The chain has TRBV5-1 and TRBJ1-1, with a possible D match to TRBD1 (5 bases). CDR1 is SGHRS, CDR2 YFSETQ, per germline. V dropped 7 bases and J dropped 1 base, with 17 bases sitting between them. The CDR3 runs 15 residues. In DNA, the CDR3 is TGCGCCAGCTCTATAGCACCCGGACAGAACACTGAAGCTTTCTTT. Its translation is CASSIAPGQNTEAFF.

For this clone: Other DNA sequences in this sample translate to the same CDR3. The chain joins TRBV19 to TRBJ1-4; TRBD1 agrees at 8 bases. The V gene's germline CDR1 is LNHDA and CDR2 SQIVND (reference sequence). V shed 6 bases, J shed 3 bases, and the junction held 6 bases outside the gene matches. The CDR3 is 15 residues long. The CDR3 DNA reads TGTGCCAGTAGCGGCACAGGGGGAGCTAATGAAAAACTGTTTTTT. Amino acid sequence: CASSGTGGANEKLFF. Full variable domain (remainder filled in from reference TRBV19 and TRBJ1-4): DGGITQSPKYLFRKEGQNVTLSCEQNLNHDAMYWYRQDPGQGLRLIYYSQIVNDFQKGDIAEGYSVSREKKESFPLTVTSAQKNPTAFYLCASSGTGGANEKLFFGSGTQLSVL.

The rearrangement links TRBV7-9 to TRBJ1-6; the match to TRBD1 covers 10 bases. This CDR3 contains 16 residues. The germline gives CDR1 SEHNR, CDR2 FQNEAQ (reference sequence). Unmatched junction bases numbered 6, after V lost 4 bases and J lost 6 bases. Here the CDR3 reads CASSSTGGRSNSPLHF. DNA for the CDR3: TGTGCCAGCAGCTCGACAGGGGGCAGGTCTAATTCACCCCTCCACTTT.

The CDR3 region is CASRTGGPRSPLHF. In DNA form, the CDR3 reads TGTGCCAGCAGGACAGGGGGCCCCCGTTCACCCCTCCACTTT. The chain uses TRBV27 and TRBJ1-6; 10 bases are shared with TRBD1. Trimming removed 6 bases from V and 9 bases from J; junction bases left unmatched: 5. Germline CDR1 reads MNHEY; CDR2 reads SMNVEV (reference sequence). This CDR3 is 14 amino acids long.

V and J are TRBV6-4 and TRBJ1-3; 7 nucleotides line up with TRBD1. Per germline, CDR1 MRHNA and CDR2 SNTAGT. The J segment lost 4 bases and the V segment lost 6 bases, leaving 18 bases of the junction unmatched. The CDR3 is 18 amino acids. CDR3 bases: TGTGCCAGCAGCGACGTCATAGGACAGGTTCTTTGGGGAAACACCATATATTTT. Translating it yields CASSDVIGQVLWGNTIYF.

The chain couples TRBV9 to TRBJ2-3; D is undetermined. The CDR3 contains 13 residues. Germline V gives CDR1 SGDLS, CDR2 YYNGEE. Trimming shortened V by 3 bases and J by 2 bases, and 7 bases separated the two germline ends. The CDR3: CASSDKDTDTQYF. The CDR3 DNA reads as TGTGCCAGCAGCGACAAGGACACAGATACGCAGTATTTT.

The chain couples TRBV19 to TRBJ2-3; 11 nucleotides agree with TRBD2. CDR3 length: 15 amino acids. CDR1 and CDR2 from the germline V gene are LNHDA and SQIVND (reference sequence). Unmatched junction bases numbered 5, after V lost 6 bases and J lost 3 bases. Here the CDR3 DNA reads TGTGCCAGTAGACGCGGGACTAGCGGAACAGATACGCAGTATTTT. It specifies CASRRGTSGTDTQYF.

The table lists this clone with a few counts. The V call is TRBV7-2, the J call TRBJ2-3, with D possibly matching TRBD1 (8 bases). Trimming pared 5 bases from V and 2 bases from J, leaving 20 bases between. Per the germline V gene, CDR1 is SGHTA and CDR2 is FQGNSA. The CDR3 covers 17 residues. CDR3 in amino acids: CASSARQGRGYTDTQYF. CDR3 bases: TGTGCCAGCAGCGCAAGACAGGGGAGGGGATACACAGATACGCAGTATTTT.

This clone turned up a few times. V and J are TRBV3-1 (or the pseudogene TRBV3-2) and TRBJ2-7; perhaps TRBD2 as D (5 bases). CDR1 is LGHDT and CDR2 is YNNKEL in the germline V gene (reference sequence). This CDR3 spans 15 amino acids. Trimming removed 2 bases at V and 5 bases at J, with 16 bases between. The CDR3 spells CASSQWGASKDEQYF. The CDR3 DNA reads TGTGCCAGCAGCCAATGGGGAGCCTCGAAAGACGAGCAGTACTTC.

V usage is TRBV19 and J usage is TRBJ1-2; D is uncertain. In germline, CDR1 is LNHDA, CDR2 SQIVND (reference sequence). The CDR3 is 13 amino acids. V lost 7 bases and J 4 bases, leaving 13 bases between the germline ends. The CDR3 protein is CASTPDGSYGYTF. The CDR3 DNA reads TGTGCCAGTACCCCGGACGGGAGCTATGGCTACACCTTC.

Concerning this clone: Different DNA sequences within this sample yield the same CDR3. V and J are TRBV25-1 and TRBJ1-5; 8 nucleotides align to TRBD1. V shed 6 bases and J 5 bases; nucleotides not matched to a gene: 6. Germline V CDR1 and CDR2: MGHDK, SYGVNS. The CDR3 spans 14 residues. CDR3 loop: CASSRTGRDQPQHF. The CDR3 DNA is TGTGCCAGCAGCAGGACAGGGCGGGATCAGCCCCAGCATTTT. The full variable domain, rest sourced from reference TRBV25-1 and TRBJ1-5, is EADIYQTPRYLVIGTGKKITLECSQTMGHDKMYWYQQDPGMELHLIHYSYGVNSTEKGDLSSESTVSRIRTEHFPLTLESARPSHTSQYLCASSRTGRDQPQHFGDGTRLSIL.